This record looks at one TCR beta chain sequence and its context. Its antigen is unidentified. PCR used 60 Vbeta primers and 13 Jbeta primers. Per the study methods: Counted up in a later analysis, unique TCR beta chains came to some 80 million, with about 9.9 million shared. Sequenced by immunoSEQ multiplex PCR; TCRdb stores in-frame clones only, minus some. The V and J calls and clone size were taken over from that table, and D and trimming were inferred from the DNA. The sample yields 130,000 to 150,000 clones, 60% to 85% seen once. The data belong to a study of cytomegalovirus exposure and HLA in healthy donors. Whole-study context: Around 79 million unique TCRs, all from HLA-typed donors, were included in an early release of the data. General observations from the study: Reports described diagnosis of cytomegalovirus status by the classifier as highly specific and sensitive. Being productive about 87% or about 30% of the time was typical of most TCR beta V segments in an earlier analysis.

Unmatched junction bases numbered 6, after V lost 5 bases and J lost 9 bases. CDR1 is MNHEY, CDR2 SMNVEV, per germline (reference sequence). The CDR3 spans 13 residues. The sequencing input was PBMCs. The receptor was derived from a male donor in good health and CMV-seronegative. The gene calls are TRBV27 and TRBJ2-1; 8 bases map to TRBD1. For the CDR3, the DNA is TGTGCCAGCAGTGAGGACAGGGCGGGTGAGCAGTTCTTC. This encodes CASSEDRAGEQFF.